These 27 T cell receptor beta chains were sequenced from one sample in a study of cytomegalovirus exposure and HLA in healthy donors. PCR involved 60 Vbeta and 13 Jbeta primers. Sequenced by immunoSEQ multiplex PCR; TCRdb stores in-frame clones only, minus some. The sample includes about 260,000 clones, approximately 85% of them seen just once. Sequencing was performed on PBMCs. These receptors came from a middle-aged woman in good health and CMV-seropositive.

The gene calls are TRBV27 and TRBJ2-6; TRBD1 is a possible D gene (5 bases). Trimming took off 6 bases at V and 5 bases at J, with 14 bases between the two ends. The CDR3 has 15 residues. Germline V CDR1 and CDR2: MNHEY, SMNVEV (reference sequence). The CDR3 reads CASSSDSRWANVLTF. The CDR3 DNA reads TGTGCCAGCAGCTCAGACAGCCGCTGGGCCAACGTCCTGACTTTC.

This clone was seen just once. The genes are TRBV2 and TRBJ2-7; D possibly corresponds to TRBD2 (6 bases). The CDR3 length is 12 residues. V lost 5 bases and J 12 bases, leaving 17 bases between the germline ends. Germline V gene lookup returns CDR1 SNHLY and CDR2 FYNNEI. DNA of the CDR3: TGTGCCAGCAGTCCCGGGGGTCTACTCGGGTACTTC. Translated: CASSPGGLLGYF.

This rearrangement joins TRBV27 to TRBJ2-6; 8 nucleotides align to TRBD2. V was clipped by 0 bases and J by 2 bases; unmatched bases: 15. The CDR3 sequence is 21 residues long. Germline V gene data show CDR1 as MNHEY and CDR2 as SMNVEV (reference sequence). In nucleotides, the CDR3 is TGTGCCAGCAGTTTATCGTCTTTTTACGGCGGGAGGAGCCCTGGGGCCAACGTCCTGACTTTC. Translation: CASSLSSFYGGRSPGANVLTF.

V and J are TRBV20-1 and TRBJ2-7; 7 positions match TRBD1. Germline-derived CDR1 and CDR2 are DFQATT and SNEGSKA (reference sequence). V was pared by 6 bases and J by 12 bases, with 8 bases of the junction left unmatched. There are 10 residues in the CDR3. The CDR3 DNA reads as TGCAGTGCGTCCACAGGGGATACGTACTTC. Translated: CSASTGDTYF.

The chain links TRBV7-8 to TRBJ1-1, with a weak D call TRBD1 (5 bases). Germline CDR1 SGHVS, CDR2 FQNEAQ. Trimming left V 5 bases short and J 4 bases short, with 26 bases between. The CDR3 has 18 residues. The CDR3 loop is CASSNRPAVGRATTEAFF. CDR3 nucleotides: TGTGCCAGCAGCAACCGTCCGGCCGTCGGCAGGGCGACCACTGAAGCTTTCTTT.

The chain uses TRBV16 and TRBJ1-2; a weak D match, TRBD1 (5 bases). The CDR3 covers 14 residues. Germline CDR1 and CDR2: KGHSY and FQNENV. V was trimmed by 0 bases and J by 3 bases, leaving 8 bases between them. The CDR3 region is CASSQSWGDYGYTF. CDR3 bases: TGTGCCAGCAGCCAATCATGGGGGGACTATGGCTACACCTTC.

The CDR3 DNA reads as TGTGCCTGGAACCAGGGTGGCGACGAGCAGTACTTC. Translating it yields CAWNQGGDEQYF. The chain combines TRBV30 with TRBJ2-7; TRBD1 might be the D (5 bases). Germline V gene data show CDR1 as GTSNPN and CDR2 as SVGIG (reference sequence). The CDR3 totals 12 residues. V lost 4 bases, J lost 5 bases, and 12 bases lay in between. Full variable domain (outside the CDR3, taken from reference TRBV30 and TRBJ2-7): SQTIHQWPATLVQPVGSPLSLECTVEGTSNPNLYWYRQAAGRGLQLLFYSVGIGQISSEVPQNLSASRPQDRQFILSSKKLLLSDSGFYLCAWNQGGDEQYFGPGTRLTVT.

The chain is built from TRBV27 and TRBJ2-7; 7 positions agree with TRBD2. The V gene end was trimmed by 9 bases and the J gene end by 3 bases; junction bases not matched to a gene: 8. Germline V lookup: CDR1 MNHEY, CDR2 SMNVEV (reference sequence). The CDR3 totals 13 residues. CDR3 coding DNA: TGTGCCAGTAGAGCGGGACTCTACTACGAGCAGTACTTC. Its protein is CASRAGLYYEQYF.

The CDR3 sequence: CASSGSGSGTGELFF. CDR3 nucleotides: TGTGCCAGCAGCGGTAGCGGGAGCGGCACCGGGGAGCTGTTTTTT. The chain joins TRBV28 to TRBJ2-2; 9 positions match TRBD2. Germline V gene data show CDR1 as MDHEN and CDR2 as SYDVKM. The V gene end was trimmed by 6 bases and the J gene end by 4 bases; junction bases not matched to a gene: 6. The CDR3 runs 15 residues.

About this clone: Other DNA sequences in the same sample also yield this CDR3. The V call is TRBV6-5, the J call TRBJ1-1; 8 nucleotides line up with TRBD1. The CDR3 sequence is 15 residues long. The junction had 3 bases not matched to a gene; V was cut back by 2 bases and J by 1 base. CDR1 MNHEY and CDR2 SVGAGI come from the germline V gene. CDR3 in DNA: TGTGCCAGCAGTTACAGGGGACAGGCGAACACTGAAGCTTTCTTT. Its translation is CASSYRGQANTEAFF.

CDR3 sequence reads: CSVVMLRNTEAFF. In DNA form, the CDR3 reads TGCAGCGTTGTGATGCTGCGGAACACTGAAGCTTTCTTT. The chain recombines TRBV29-1 with TRBJ1-1; D is unclear. CDR1 and CDR2 from the germline V gene are SQVTM and ANQGSEA. The germline V and J ends were trimmed by 4 bases and 1 base, with 10 bases remaining between them. The CDR3 is 13 amino acids.

This rearrangement joins TRBV6-1 to TRBJ2-3; D gene uncertain. This CDR3 spans 15 amino acids. Germline lookup yields CDR1 MNHNS and CDR2 SASEGT. V gave up 2 bases and J gave up 0 bases, with 9 bases separating them. Here the CDR3 DNA reads TGTGCCAGCAGTGAATGGCGGCTTAGCACAGATACGCAGTATTTT. Amino acid sequence: CASSEWRLSTDTQYF.

This rearrangement joins TRBV27 to TRBJ2-7; 15 bases align to TRBD2. Germline CDR1 and CDR2: MNHEY and SMNVEV (reference sequence). Trimming at V came to 5 bases and at J to 2 bases, leaving 19 bases not matched to a gene. CDR3 length: 21 residues. This chain's CDR3 is CASSPHSTGTSGRKKTYEQYF. The CDR3 coding sequence is TGTGCCAGCAGTCCCCACTCTACCGGGACTAGCGGGAGGAAAAAGACCTACGAGCAGTACTTC.

The chain has TRBV9 and TRBJ2-7; D possibly corresponds to TRBD2 (6 bases). The CDR3 spans 16 residues. CDR1 and CDR2 (germline): SGDLS, YYNGEE. Trimming took 4 bases from V and 0 from J, leaving 17 bases between them. The CDR3 DNA reads as TGTGCCAGCAGCCCCGGCCCGGGACTCCTCTCCTACGAGCAGTACTTC. Protein: CASSPGPGLLSYEQYF.

The rearrangement joins TRBV28 to TRBJ1-3; 10 positions match TRBD1. The length of the CDR3 is 16 residues. Trimming removed 5 bases from V and 4 bases from J; junction bases left unmatched: 8. CDR1 and CDR2 (germline): MDHEN, SYDVKM. The CDR3 DNA sequence: TGTGCCAGCAGTACAAGGGACAGGGGACGCGGAAACACCATATATTTT. It yields the protein CASSTRDRGRGNTIYF.

This clone has just a few counts. The chain employs TRBV5-4 and TRBJ2-1; 10 bases are shared with TRBD2. Germline CDR1 is SGHNT and CDR2 is YYREEE (reference sequence). J was trimmed by 3 bases and V by 4 bases; bases with no gene match: 10. The CDR3 has 17 residues. The CDR3 DNA sequence: TGTGCCAGCAGCCAACCTAGACTAGCGGGCCGCTACAATGAGCAGTTCTTC. Translation: CASSQPRLAGRYNEQFF. The full variable domain, rest sourced from reference TRBV5-4 and TRBJ2-1, is ETGVTQSPTHLIKTRGQQVTLRCSSQSGHNTVSWYQQALGQGPQFIFQYYREEENGRGNFPPRFSGLQFPNYSSELNVNALELDDSALYLCASSQPRLAGRYNEQFFGPGTRLTVL.

J is TRBJ1-4 and V is TRBV7-2; TRBD1 might be the D (6 bases). The CDR3 is made up of 17 amino acids. Trimming removed 5 bases at V and 0 bases at J, with 16 bases between. Germline V CDR1 and CDR2: SGHTA, FQGNSA. Here the CDR3 reads CASSLDQRGTTNEKLFF. DNA of the CDR3: TGTGCCAGCAGCCTTGACCAGAGGGGGACAACTAATGAAAAACTGTTTTTT.

The chain joins TRBV4-3 to TRBJ2-7; unclear D gene. The length of the CDR3 is 16 residues. Germline V gene lookup returns CDR1 LGHNA and CDR2 YSLEER. V gave up 0 bases and J gave up 0 bases, with 12 bases separating them. The CDR3 region is CASSQDIPPNSYEQYF. Here the CDR3 DNA reads TGCGCCAGCAGCCAAGATATCCCCCCTAACTCCTACGAGCAGTACTTC.

V usage is TRBV19 and J usage is TRBJ1-1, with 10 bases aligning to TRBD1. The CDR3 is 16 residues long. V trimming: 4 bases; J trimming: 3 bases; junction bases outside the gene matches: 8. Germline V gene sequence: CDR1 LNHDA, CDR2 SQIVND (reference sequence). CDR3 coding DNA: TGTGCCAGTAGTACAGGGACAGGGGTTGTGCACACTGAAGCTTTCTTT. Translating gives CASSTGTGVVHTEAFF. The complete variable domain, with remaining parts taken from reference TRBV19 and TRBJ1-1, reads DGGITQSPKYLFRKEGQNVTLSCEQNLNHDAMYWYRQDPGQGLRLIYYSQIVNDFQKGDIAEGYSVSREKKESFPLTVTSAQKNPTAFYLCASSTGTGVVHTEAFFGQGTRLTVV.

The rearrangement uses TRBV10-2 and TRBJ2-7; 15 bases align to TRBD2. CDR1 is WSHSY and CDR2 is SAAADI in the germline V gene. CDR3 length: 14 amino acids. J gave up 7 bases and V 3 bases, and 1 base lay outside the gene matches. CDR3 DNA: TGCGCCAGCAGTGAAGGACTAGCGGGAGGGGAGCAGTACTTC. This translates into CASSEGLAGGEQYF.

The chain recombines TRBV28 with TRBJ1-6; the D gene is possibly TRBD1 (5 bases). The CDR3 consists of 14 residues. CDR1 is MDHEN and CDR2 is SYDVKM in the germline V gene. The V gene lost 8 bases and the J gene lost 9 bases, with 17 bases spanning the gap. The CDR3 coding sequence is TGTGCCAGCGGCACAGGTCGACTAGGTTCACCCCTCCACTTT. This codes for CASGTGRLGSPLHF.

This clone was seen a few times. The V and J genes are TRBV7-7 and TRBJ1-5; D is undetermined. The CDR3 has 11 amino acids. The germline gives CDR1 SSHAT, CDR2 FNYEAQ (reference sequence). In DNA form, the CDR3 reads TGTGCGGAGGCAGTTCGCCAGCCCCAGCATTTT. Amino acids: CAEAVRQPQHF.

This chain connects TRBV9 to TRBJ1-1, with 7 bases aligning to TRBD1. Germline CDR1 reads SGDLS; CDR2 reads YYNGEE. CDR3 size: 14 residues. The ends lost 4 bases at V and 5 bases at J; junction bases unmatched: 8. CDR3 region: CASSSQGGRTEAFF. CDR3 sequence (DNA): TGTGCCAGCAGCTCCCAAGGGGGCAGAACTGAAGCTTTCTTT.

This clone turned up a few times. The chain carries TRBV4-2 and TRBJ2-7; 7 bases match TRBD1. The length of the CDR3 is 15 residues. V lost 2 bases and J lost 2; bases outside the gene matches: 6. Looked up from germline, CDR1 is LGHNA and CDR2 is YNFKEQ. The CDR3 reads CASSQTRDSAYEQYF. The DNA for the CDR3 is TGTGCCAGCAGCCAAACACGGGACAGCGCCTACGAGCAGTACTTC.

V and J are TRBV10-1 and TRBJ1-4; D ambiguous. This CDR3 has 15 residues. The germline gives CDR1 WNHNN, CDR2 SYGVQD (reference sequence). V was trimmed by 3 bases and J by 8 bases, leaving 16 bases between them. The CDR3 bases are TGCGCCAGCAGTGAACTGGGGAGGGTCAAGGAAAAACTGTTTTTT. Protein product: CASSELGRVKEKLFF.

This clone was counted only a few times. The V call is TRBV11-2, the J call TRBJ2-5, with a possible D match to TRBD1 (7 bases). The V end lost 5 bases, the J end lost 4 bases, and 26 bases lay between the germline ends. The CDR3 totals 18 residues. The germline CDR1 and CDR2 sequences are SGHAT and FQNNGV. Written as DNA, the CDR3 is TGTGCCAGCAGCCCCCATCTCCCGGGAGCCAGGGGGACAGAGACCCAGTACTTC. Encoded protein: CASSPHLPGARGTETQYF. The full variable domain, in which reference TRBV11-2 and TRBJ2-5 provide the parts outside the CDR3, is EAGVAQSPRYKIIEKRQSVAFWCNPISGHATLYWYQQILGQGPKLLIQFQNNGVVDDSQLPKDRFSAERLKGVDSTLKIQPAKLEDSAVYLCASSPHLPGARGTETQYFGPGTRLLVL.

The genes are TRBV6-5 and TRBJ1-2; 7 bases fit TRBD1. The CDR3 has 13 amino acids. The germline CDR1 and CDR2 sequences are MNHEY and SVGAGI. The trim removed 6 bases at V and 2 bases at J, leaving 3 bases unmatched. CDR3 in DNA: TGTGCCAGCAGCCAACAGGGGAACTATGGCTACACCTTC. It translates to CASSQQGNYGYTF.